A single sample is the source of the 25 T cell receptor beta chains below, sequenced in a study of blood T cell repertoires in COVID-19. Libraries were prepared by immunoSEQ multiplex PCR; TCRdb keeps only in-frame clonotypes and omits some of them. The sample records roughly 20,000 clones, 70% to 90% being singletons. Input material: peripheral blood. The receptors were gathered from a human donor with active COVID-19. The donor label of this sample is uncertain.

V usage is TRBV28 and J usage is TRBJ1-1; 7 positions match TRBD1. Germline-derived CDR1 and CDR2 are MDHEN and SYDVKM. This CDR3 spans 15 amino acids. V shed 1 base, J shed 4 bases, and the junction held 6 bases outside the gene matches. In DNA form, the CDR3 reads TGTGCCAGCAGTTTATATGGGACAGAGGGCACTGAAGCTTTCTTT. It translates to CASSLYGTEGTEAFF.

The chain couples TRBV11-2 to TRBJ2-1, with D perhaps matching TRBD2 (5 bases). This CDR3 is built from 17 residues. Germline lookup yields CDR1 SGHAT and CDR2 FQNNGV. Trimming removed 6 bases at V and 8 bases at J, with 26 bases between. CDR3 protein: CASSPPEDFGEDYEQFF. CDR3 coding DNA: TGTGCCAGCAGTCCCCCCGAGGACTTCGGAGAGGACTATGAGCAGTTCTTC.

The V and J genes are TRBV28 and TRBJ2-5; 13 bases agree with TRBD2. The germline V gene encodes CDR1 MDHEN and CDR2 SYDVKM. The trim removed 6 bases at V and 3 bases at J, leaving 1 base unmatched. The CDR3 is 14 residues long. DNA of the CDR3: TGTGCCAGCAGAGGACTAGCGGGAGAAGAGACCCAGTACTTC. Residues: CASRGLAGEETQYF.

The gene calls are TRBV7-9 and TRBJ2-7; 8 bases match TRBD1. V shed 5 bases and J 0 bases; nucleotides not matched to a gene: 3. CDR1 SEHNR and CDR2 FQNEAQ come from the germline V gene (reference sequence). This CDR3 has 14 residues. The CDR3 loop is CASSRTGNSYEQYF. The CDR3 coding sequence is TGTGCCAGCAGCCGGACAGGGAACTCCTACGAGCAGTACTTC.

This clone was seen once. The chain couples TRBV4-3 to TRBJ1-4; 7 bases agree with TRBD1. The germline V gene encodes CDR1 LGHNA and CDR2 YSLEER. The CDR3 length is 15 residues. J gave up 9 bases and V 0 bases, and 7 bases lay outside the gene matches. The CDR3 DNA reads TGCGCCAGCAGCCAAGAAAGGGCACAGGGGCAAAAACTGTTTTTT. Translation: CASSQERAQGQKLFF.

The chain employs TRBV9 and TRBJ2-3; 10 positions match TRBD2. Losses at the gene ends were 4 bases for V and 4 bases for J; bases not matched to a gene: 9. The CDR3 covers 16 residues. The germline gives CDR1 SGDLS, CDR2 YYNGEE. The CDR3 spells CASSTRAGGPSDTQYF. CDR3 bases: TGTGCCAGCAGCACCAGAGCGGGAGGGCCCTCAGATACGCAGTATTTT.

This chain links TRBV19 with TRBJ2-7; 7 nucleotides line up with TRBD1. Germline-derived CDR1 and CDR2 are LNHDA and SQIVND (reference sequence). This CDR3 region has 14 residues. Unmatched junction bases numbered 9, after V lost 4 bases and J lost 6 bases. DNA for the CDR3: TGTGCCAGTAGTAAAGACAGGGATTATCTCGAGCAGTACTTC. This gives the protein CASSKDRDYLEQYF.

Here the CDR3 DNA reads TGTGCCAGTAGTATCGGGGGGACCGATACGCAGTATTTT. It codes for CASSIGGTDTQYF. J is TRBJ2-3 and V is TRBV19; TRBD2 matches 7 bases. The CDR3 is made up of 13 amino acids. Looked up from germline, CDR1 is LNHDA and CDR2 is SQIVND (reference sequence). The ends lost 3 bases at V and 6 bases at J; junction bases unmatched: 3. The full variable domain, rest sourced from reference TRBV19 and TRBJ2-3, is DGGITQSPKYLFRKEGQNVTLSCEQNLNHDAMYWYRQDPGQGLRLIYYSQIVNDFQKGDIAEGYSVSREKKESFPLTVTSAQKNPTAFYLCASSIGGTDTQYFGPGTRLTVL.

The chain carries TRBV27 and TRBJ2-7; maybe TRBD1 (6 bases). This CDR3 has 11 residues. Trimming shortened V by 10 bases and J by 7 bases, and 14 bases separated the two germline ends. Germline CDR1 and CDR2: MNHEY and SMNVEV (reference sequence). The CDR3 DNA is TGTGCCACCAGAGGGGGATTTGAGCAGTACTTC. Translated: CATRGGFEQYF.

This clone was recorded once. This chain uses TRBV3-1 (or the pseudogene TRBV3-2) with TRBJ1-2; tentative D call: TRBD1 (5 bases). Germline-derived CDR1 and CDR2 are LGHDT and YNNKEL (reference sequence). V lost 4 bases and J lost 4, with 13 bases in between. This CDR3 is 14 amino acids long. The CDR3 nucleotides read TGTGCCAGCAGCCCTGACAGTTTGGGCTATGGCTACACCTTC. It is translated as CASSPDSLGYGYTF.

The rearrangement uses TRBV15 and TRBJ1-2, with TRBD1 matching over 7 bases. V was clipped by 6 bases and J by 6 bases; unmatched bases: 10. The CDR3 runs 14 residues. CDR1 LNHNV and CDR2 YYDKDF come from the germline V gene (reference sequence). The CDR3 bases are TGTGCCACCAGTCAGGCCAGGGGGTCAAATGGCTACACCTTC. Translating it yields CATSQARGSNGYTF.

In its sample, this clone ranks as medium-sized. The sample contains more than one DNA sequence encoding this CDR3. This chain uses TRBV10-2 with TRBJ1-5; D gene ambiguous. The CDR3 runs 14 residues. V was pared by 0 bases and J by 3 bases, with 6 bases between. Germline CDR1 and CDR2: WSHSY and SAAADI. The CDR3 protein is CASSESGLNQPQHF. The CDR3 DNA reads TGCGCCAGCAGTGAGTCCGGACTCAATCAGCCCCAGCATTTT.

This clone is a singleton in its sample. The J gene is TRBJ1-5, the V gene TRBV4-1, with no clear D. V lost 0 bases and J 6 bases, leaving 15 bases between the germline ends. CDR3 length: 16 residues. The germline V gene encodes CDR1 MGHRA and CDR2 YSYEKL. CDR3 loop: CASSQEGIRAIQPQHF. The CDR3 DNA reads as TGCGCCAGCAGCCAAGAAGGTATACGAGCGATTCAGCCCCAGCATTTT.

The genes are TRBV28 and TRBJ2-1; D might be TRBD2 (7 bases). Germline values: CDR1 MDHEN, CDR2 SYDVKM. V gave up 6 bases and J gave up 10 bases, with 28 bases separating them. The CDR3 is made up of 17 amino acids. CDR3 protein: CASRSHFGGGIRNEQFF. The CDR3 DNA follows: TGTGCCAGCAGATCCCATTTTGGGGGGGGCATAAGAAACGAGCAGTTCTTC. Full variable domain (missing parts from reference TRBV28 and TRBJ2-1): DVKVTQSSRYLVKRTGEKVFLECVQDMDHENMFWYRQDPGLGLRLIYFSYDVKMKEKGDIPEGYSVSREKKERFSLILESASTNQTSMYLCASRSHFGGGIRNEQFFGPGTRLTVL.

CDR3 DNA sequence: TGTGCCAGCACGCCAGGGGGCTACGAGCAGTACTTC. Translating it yields CASTPGGYEQYF. The chain recombines TRBV12-3 or TRBV12-4 with TRBJ2-7; TRBD1 matches 7 bases. V dropped 7 bases and J dropped 3; count of bases not matched to a gene: 3. This CDR3 is 12 amino acids long.

This clone was counted once. V usage is TRBV28 and J usage is TRBJ2-1; 8 bases are shared with TRBD1. The CDR3 is 15 amino acids. Looked up from germline, CDR1 is MDHEN and CDR2 is SYDVKM. The ends lost 2 bases at V and 10 bases at J; junction bases unmatched: 10. The CDR3 reads CASSLLGQDPREQFF. CDR3 in DNA: TGTGCCAGCAGTTTACTGGGACAGGATCCCCGAGAGCAGTTCTTC.

The V call is TRBV7-6, the J call TRBJ1-3, with unresolved D. Germline CDR1 reads SGHVS; CDR2 reads FNYEAQ. The V end was cut by 5 bases, the J end by 0 bases, with 20 bases between. CDR3 length: 18 residues. The chain's CDR3 is CASSPGSAGTYSGNTIYF. The CDR3 DNA follows: TGTGCCAGCAGCCCGGGGTCCGCAGGAACCTACTCTGGAAACACCATATATTTT.

V usage is TRBV24-1 and J usage is TRBJ2-1; D may be TRBD2 (6 bases). The CDR3 has 17 residues. The V end was cut by 1 base, the J end by 3 bases, with 15 bases between. Germline lookup yields CDR1 KGHDR and CDR2 SFDVKD. CDR3 sequence reads: CATSDFVLRGNYNEQFF. The CDR3 bases are TGTGCCACCAGTGATTTCGTCCTCCGGGGGAACTACAATGAGCAGTTCTTC.

The chain has TRBV6-5 and TRBJ2-7; TRBD2 matches 12 bases. The length of the CDR3 is 14 residues. Unmatched junction bases numbered 3, after V lost 5 bases and J lost 4 bases. CDR1 and CDR2 from the germline V gene are MNHEY and SVGAGI. The CDR3 loop is CASSTGTSGYEQYF. CDR3 nucleotides: TGTGCCAGCAGTACCGGGACTAGCGGGTACGAGCAGTACTTC.

This chain connects TRBV10-3 to TRBJ2-5, with 8 bases lining up with TRBD2. Germline V lookup: CDR1 ENHRY, CDR2 SYGVKD. Trimming took 6 bases from V and 5 from J; bases not matched to a gene: 8. The CDR3 is 14 amino acids. The CDR3 DNA is TGTGCCATCAGGAGGGCGGGAGGTCGTGAGACCCAGTACTTC. Its translation is CAIRRAGGRETQYF.

The gene calls are TRBV2 and TRBJ2-1; tentatively, D is TRBD2 (5 bases). V lost 7 bases and J 2 bases, leaving 12 bases between the germline ends. The CDR3 runs to 14 residues. Looked up from germline, CDR1 is SNHLY and CDR2 is FYNNEI. The CDR3 loop reads CASTHGGTYNEQFF. CDR3 DNA sequence: TGTGCCAGCACCCACGGAGGAACCTACAATGAGCAGTTCTTC.

The chain joins TRBV5-1 to TRBJ2-1; TRBD1 matches at 8 bases. The CDR3 spans 16 residues. The V segment lost 3 bases and the J segment 4 bases; nucleotides outside the gene matches: 9. Per the germline V gene, CDR1 is SGHRS and CDR2 is YFSETQ. The CDR3 is CASSSGGRGVYNEQFF. In nucleotides, the CDR3 is TGCGCCAGCAGCTCAGGGGGCAGGGGGGTTTACAATGAGCAGTTCTTC.

V usage is TRBV6-2 or TRBV6-3 and J usage is TRBJ1-4; 7 bases fit TRBD1. Germline V gene sequence: CDR1 MNHEY, CDR2 SVGEGT. The CDR3 covers 15 residues. Trimming at V came to 5 bases and at J to 8 bases, leaving 11 bases not matched to a gene. CDR3: CASSHLGDSREKLFF. As DNA, the CDR3 is TGTGCCAGCAGTCACTTGGGGGACAGTCGAGAAAAACTGTTTTTT.

V and J are TRBV12-5 and TRBJ2-5, with 10 bases fitting TRBD2. Germline V gives CDR1 LGHNT, CDR2 FRNRAP. V shed 3 bases, J shed 4 bases, and the junction held 14 bases outside the gene matches. There are 18 residues in the CDR3. The CDR3 coding sequence is TGTGCTAGTGGTTTTGGGGGATCGGCTAGCGGGAGAAGAGAGACCCAGTACTTC. Residues: CASGFGGSASGRRETQYF.

The chain recombines TRBV5-1 with TRBJ1-6, with D hard to call. The germline V gene encodes CDR1 SGHRS and CDR2 YFSETQ. The length of the CDR3 is 15 residues. The V end was cut by 0 bases, the J end by 7 bases, with 11 bases between. DNA for the CDR3: TGCGCCAGCAGCTTGGGGCAGGAAGCAAATTCACCCCTCCACTTT. Translated, it gives CASSLGQEANSPLHF.